Listed here is a single TCR beta chain. Antigen: not known. The sample comes from a study of shared clonotypes between healthy human individuals. The study, taken as a whole, reports: The sole specimen, blood, was sampled, and tissue repertoires likely differ.

The J segment lost 0 bases and the V segment lost 2 bases, leaving 1 base of the junction unmatched. The CDR3 has 15 residues. Germline CDR1 and CDR2: MNHNS and SASEGT. Sequencing used immunoSEQ multiplex PCR; TCRdb keeps in-frame clones, though not all of them. The sample holds roughly 1,500,000 clones, around 98% seen once. The chain employs TRBV6-1 and TRBJ1-3, with 7 bases lining up with TRBD1. Sequenced: naive CD4+ T cells sorted from blood. The subset here: CD45RA+ positively selected. The sequence derives from a man aged 25-45 years in good health. The CDR3 sequence is CASSEQGVSGNTIYF. In DNA, the CDR3 is TGTGCCAGCAGTGAACAGGGGGTCTCTGGAAACACCATATATTTT.